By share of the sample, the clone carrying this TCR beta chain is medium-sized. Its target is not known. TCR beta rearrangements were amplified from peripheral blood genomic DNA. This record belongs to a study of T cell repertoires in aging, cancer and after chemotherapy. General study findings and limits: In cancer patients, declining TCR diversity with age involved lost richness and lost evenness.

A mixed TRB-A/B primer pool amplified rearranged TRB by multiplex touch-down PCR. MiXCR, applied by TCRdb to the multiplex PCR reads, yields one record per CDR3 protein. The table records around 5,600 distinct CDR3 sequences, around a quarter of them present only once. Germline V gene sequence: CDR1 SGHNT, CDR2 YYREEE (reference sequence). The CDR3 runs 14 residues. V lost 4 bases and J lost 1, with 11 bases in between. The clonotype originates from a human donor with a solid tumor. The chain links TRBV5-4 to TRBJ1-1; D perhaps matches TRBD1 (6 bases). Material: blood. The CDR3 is CASSRGGTNTEAFF. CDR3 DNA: TGTGCCAGCAGCCGAGGGGGGACGAACACTGAAGCTTTCTTT.